The 15 T cell receptor beta chains reported below all come from one sample, sequenced in a study of blood T cells in healthy people across ages. A J-beta primer mix and a sample-barcoded 5' primer were used in a second PCR of roughly 7 to 12 cycles. TCRdb passed the 5' RACE reads through MiXCR, listing each CDR3 protein once. Among 1.5 million to 2 million distinct CDR3 sequences listed, about 50% were seen once. The sample comprised blood. These receptors all stem from a woman in her thirties or forties in good health.

This chain joins TRBV10-3 and TRBJ2-1; TRBD2 might be the D (6 bases). The germline V gene encodes CDR1 ENHRY and CDR2 SYGVKD. The ends were cut back, 5 bases at V and 6 bases at J, with 23 bases in the middle. There are 17 residues in the CDR3. The CDR3 is CAISSGGFGTGSNEQFF. The CDR3 DNA sequence: TGTGCCATCAGTTCCGGAGGGTTCGGCACCGGTAGCAATGAGCAGTTCTTC.

The chain is built from TRBV7-2 and TRBJ2-7, with D maybe TRBD2 (6 bases). Trimming left V 1 base short and J 3 bases short, with 10 bases between. The CDR3 length is 14 residues. From germline, CDR1 is SGHTA and CDR2 FQGNSA. This CDR3 reads CASSLGAGLYEQYF. CDR3 DNA: TGTGCCAGCAGCTTAGGCGCGGGGCTCTACGAGCAGTACTTC.

The V gene is TRBV20-1, the J gene TRBJ2-3; D could derive from TRBD1 or TRBD2 (5 bases each). The V gene lost 1 base and the J gene lost 0 bases, with 8 bases spanning the gap. This CDR3 region has 14 residues. Germline V gives CDR1 DFQATT, CDR2 SNEGSKA (reference sequence). DNA for the CDR3: TGCAGTGCTAGAGGTGGGGGAAGCACAGATACGCAGTATTTT. Translating gives CSARGGGSTDTQYF.

The V and J genes are TRBV9 and TRBJ1-5; 9 bases are shared with TRBD1. V shed 3 bases, J shed 5 bases, and the junction held 6 bases outside the gene matches. CDR1 SGDLS and CDR2 YYNGEE come from the germline V gene. The CDR3 has 15 amino acids. The CDR3 protein is CASSATGGVDQPQHF. CDR3 DNA sequence: TGTGCCAGCAGCGCAACAGGGGGCGTCGATCAGCCCCAGCATTTT.

This clonotype was seen only a few times. The rearrangement uses TRBV29-1 and TRBJ2-5; D possibly uses TRBD1 or TRBD2 (5 bases each). The V end was cut by 3 bases, the J end by 1 base, with 9 bases between. Germline CDR1 reads SQVTM; CDR2 reads ANQGSEA. The CDR3 spans 13 residues. This chain's CDR3 is CSVDWGIQETQYF. The CDR3, as DNA: TGCAGCGTTGACTGGGGGATCCAAGAGACCCAGTACTTC.

The J gene is TRBJ1-2, the V gene TRBV9, with unresolved D. Germline lookup yields CDR1 SGDLS and CDR2 YYNGEE. The germline V and J ends were trimmed by 3 bases and 2 bases, with 11 bases remaining between them. The CDR3 has 14 residues. The CDR3 reads CASSESLGNYGYTF. The CDR3 nucleotides read TGTGCCAGCAGCGAGAGCCTAGGGAACTATGGCTACACCTTC.

The CDR3 DNA follows: TGTGCCAGCAGCTTAGCGCAGGGGCGAAAGCAGTACTTC. Its translation: CASSLAQGRKQYF. The chain combines TRBV7-8 with TRBJ2-7; a weak D match, TRBD1 (6 bases). The CDR3 spans 13 residues. Germline assignment: CDR1 SGHVS and CDR2 FQNEAQ. Trimming took 0 bases from V and 8 from J, leaving 11 bases between them.

The chain employs TRBV10-3 and TRBJ2-5, with D possibly being TRBD1 or TRBD2 (5 bases each). The CDR3 length is 15 residues. Trimming cost V 3 bases and J 11 bases, with 22 bases left between them. Per germline, CDR1 ENHRY and CDR2 SYGVKD. This chain's CDR3 is CAISDGGRGNNEQYF. The CDR3 region has the DNA TGTGCCATCAGTGATGGGGGACGGGGAAACAATGAGCAGTACTTC.

This clonotype has just a few counts. This chain links TRBV20-1 with TRBJ2-7; TRBD2 aligns across 11 bases. J gave up 4 bases and V 6 bases, and 8 bases lay outside the gene matches. The V gene's germline CDR1 is DFQATT and CDR2 SNEGSKA (reference sequence). This CDR3 region has 14 residues. The CDR3 DNA sequence: TGCAGTGCGACTAGCGGGGCGCGATCGTACGAGCAGTACTTC. Protein sequence: CSATSGARSYEQYF.

This clonotype was counted at least ten times. J is TRBJ1-2 and V is TRBV20-1, with a weak D call TRBD1 (5 bases). The germline V and J ends were trimmed by 0 bases and 4 bases, with 6 bases remaining between them. CDR3 length: 12 amino acids. Per germline, CDR1 DFQATT and CDR2 SNEGSKA (reference sequence). In nucleotides, the CDR3 is TGCAGTGCTAGAGAAGGGGCCTATGGCTACACCTTC. It codes for CSAREGAYGYTF.

CDR3 in amino acids: CASSQVPGPGYEQYF. The CDR3 DNA is TGTGCCAGCAGCCAAGTTCCGGGACCCGGATACGAGCAGTACTTC. The chain combines TRBV3-1 with TRBJ2-7; D is possibly TRBD1 or TRBD2 (5 bases each). Trimming removed 1 base from V and 4 bases from J, with 14 bases in between. Germline-derived CDR1 and CDR2 are LGHDT and YNNKEL (reference sequence). This CDR3 comprises 15 residues.

This clonotype showed up just a few times. V and J are TRBV12-3 or TRBV12-4 and TRBJ2-3; D unresolved. CDR3 length equals 14 residues. Trimming shortened V by 7 bases and J by 4 bases, and 15 bases separated the two germline ends. DNA of the CDR3: TGTGCCAGCACCCGGAGCTCGGGCGCAGATACGCAGTATTTT. It codes for CASTRSSGADTQYF.

The V call is TRBV7-9, the J call TRBJ1-5; weak D call: TRBD1 (5 bases). This CDR3 comprises 16 residues. Germline CDR1 is SEHNR and CDR2 is FQNEAQ (reference sequence). V shed 5 bases and J shed 4 bases, with 18 bases lying between them. CDR3 loop: CASSTGQDIRNQPQHF. For the CDR3, the DNA is TGTGCCAGCAGCACCGGGCAGGACATTCGGAATCAGCCCCAGCATTTT.

This clonotype was detected only a few times. The rearrangement links TRBV27 to TRBJ2-7, with D possibly matching TRBD2 (6 bases). Per the germline V gene, CDR1 is MNHEY and CDR2 is SMNVEV (reference sequence). The ends were cut back, 5 bases at V and 4 bases at J, with 18 bases in the middle. The CDR3 covers 15 residues. The CDR3 DNA reads as TGTGCCAGCAGTACAGCCGGGACTCCCCCTTACGAGCAGTACTTC. Protein: CASSTAGTPPYEQYF.

This clonotype was seen a handful of times. The rearrangement joins TRBV3-1 to TRBJ2-2; a possible D gene is TRBD1 (6 bases). Looked up from germline, CDR1 is LGHDT and CDR2 is YNNKEL (reference sequence). V shed 1 base and J shed 7 bases, with 10 bases lying between them. The CDR3 runs to 14 residues. Here the CDR3 reads CASSQGGPFGELFF. The CDR3 bases are TGTGCCAGCAGCCAAGGGGGGCCATTCGGGGAGCTGTTTTTT.